Relative to its sample, the clone carrying this T cell receptor beta chain is medium-sized. Its antigen is not identified. In a multiplex PCR, 32 V and 13 J primers amplified TCR beta CDR3. One entry per CDR3 protein results from TCRdb running MiXCR on the multiplex PCR reads. The data show 2,500 to 3,000 distinct CDR3 sequences, with less than 30% seen just once and 15% to 20% held by the top ten. The data stem from a study of immune heterogeneity within non-small cell lung tumors. CDR1 is DFQATT and CDR2 is SNEGSKA in the germline V gene (reference sequence). The CDR3 contains 12 residues. Trimming took 3 bases from V and 1 from J, leaving 7 bases between them. Study-wide points: Local T-cell clonality tracked local tumor mutational burden; the correlation was moderate but significant (R approximately 0.34). Individual patients' high-frequency T-cell receptor beta clonotypes were largely distinct from one another. While identical dominant CDR3 beta clonotypes recurred across tumor sites within a patient, high-frequency clones unique to individual sites also appeared.

Template material comprised bulk tumor genomic DNA at 450 to 600 ng per sample. Several far-apart biopsies were taken per primary tumor during surgery. Enrolled individuals presented with untreated, newly diagnosed non-small cell lung cancer and received curative surgery. V and J are TRBV20-1 and TRBJ2-7; the D is unclear. The origin of this receptor is a female donor with non-small cell lung cancer. The sequenced sample consisted of lung tumor tissue. Here the CDR3 DNA reads TGCAGTGCTAGGGGTGGGTCCTACGAGCAGTACTTC. It codes for CSARGGSYEQYF.